The source of this TCR beta chain is a study of cytomegalovirus exposure and HLA in healthy donors. General study findings and limits: According to a subsequent analysis, TCR clusters from the first cohort were inclined to appear together in the 110 or so validation repertoires. According to the study, about 180 TCR beta chains were cytomegalovirus-associated. Most observed TCR sequences were rare, whereas some public TCRs were detected in many donors.

Only in-frame clones appear in the TCRdb table, and some are missing; sequencing was by immunoSEQ multiplex PCR. This table has around 190,000 clones, approximately 81% appearing once. The germline gives CDR1 SGHNT, CDR2 YYREEE (reference sequence). This CDR3 has 17 amino acids. J lost 2 bases, V lost 4 bases, and 11 bases had no gene match. Of note for this clone: Antigen unknown.

Sequencing was carried out using PBMCs. The clonotype comes from a man younger than 35 in good health and CMV-seropositive. This chain connects TRBV5-4 to TRBJ2-2, with TRBD1 matching 7 bases. CDR3 bases: TGTGCCAGCAGCCAGCCGGGACAGCGATCAAACACCGGGGAGCTGTTTTTT. Protein sequence: CASSQPGQRSNTGELFF.